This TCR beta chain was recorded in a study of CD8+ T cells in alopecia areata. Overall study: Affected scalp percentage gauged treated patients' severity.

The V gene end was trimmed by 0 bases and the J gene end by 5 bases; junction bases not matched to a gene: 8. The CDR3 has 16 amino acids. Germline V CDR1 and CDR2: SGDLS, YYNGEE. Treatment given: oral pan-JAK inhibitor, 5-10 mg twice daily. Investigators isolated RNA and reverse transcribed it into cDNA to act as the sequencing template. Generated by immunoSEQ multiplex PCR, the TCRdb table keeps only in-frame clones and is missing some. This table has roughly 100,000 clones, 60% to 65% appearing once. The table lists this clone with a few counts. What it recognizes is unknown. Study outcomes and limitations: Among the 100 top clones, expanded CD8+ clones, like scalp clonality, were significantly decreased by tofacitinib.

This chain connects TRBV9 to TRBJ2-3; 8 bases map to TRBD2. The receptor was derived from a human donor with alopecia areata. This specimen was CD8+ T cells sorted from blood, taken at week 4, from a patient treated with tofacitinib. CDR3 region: CASSVEASGLGDTQYF. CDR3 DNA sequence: TGTGCCAGCAGCGTAGAGGCTAGCGGGTTAGGAGATACGCAGTATTTT.